Below, 9 T cell receptor beta chains from the same sample are listed, as sequenced in a study of T cells in women clearing cervical HPV infection. Clones were sequenced by immunoSEQ multiplex PCR, and TCRdb holds only the in-frame ones, with some missing. Recorded for this sample: about 31,000 clones. The sequenced sample was blood buffy coat. The receptors derive from a woman between 18 and 70 years old with a cervical HPV16 infection that either progressed to CIN3+ or cleared (not recorded which).

Remarks on this clone: The sequence runs out 3 residues before the end of the CDR3; the remainder is reconstructed from the germline J gene. The chain is built from TRBV30 and TRBJ1-2, with TRBD1 as a possible D gene (6 bases). Per the germline V gene, CDR1 is GTSNPN and CDR2 is SVGIG (reference sequence). This CDR3 has 13 amino acids. The CDR3 here is CAWNFRGSGDYTF. The covered CDR3 bases are TGTGCCTGGAATTTCAGGGGTTCGGGAGAC.

The covered CDR3 bases are TGTGCCAGTACCGGACAGGGGTCCACTGAA. Residues: CASTGQGSTE. The whole CDR3 sequence is CASTGQGSTEAFF. The gene calls are TRBV19 and TRBJ1-1, with 9 nucleotides matching TRBD1. The read halts 3 residues ahead of the CDR3 end, with the missing end drawn from the germline J gene. CDR1 LNHDA and CDR2 SQIVND come from the germline V gene (reference sequence). With 7 bases clipped from V and 4 bases from J, the junction kept 4 bases outside the gene matches. There are 13 residues in the CDR3.

Comment on this clone: The CDR3 end falls 3 residues outside the read, so it is completed with the germline J gene. The genes are TRBV18 and TRBJ1-2; D might be TRBD1 (6 bases). The CDR3 has 17 residues. CDR1 KGHSH and CDR2 LQKENI come from the germline V gene. This CDR3 is CASSPLPSGGPTYDYTF. The covered CDR3 bases are TGTGCCAGCTCACCACTGCCTAGCGGGGGGCCAACCTACGAC.

Concerning this clone itself: The read stops 3 residues short of the end of the CDR3; the missing end is completed from the germline J gene. This chain links TRBV6-1 with TRBJ1-5; 10 nucleotides align to TRBD1. This CDR3 has 16 amino acids. The V gene's germline CDR1 is MNHNS and CDR2 SASEGT. J was trimmed by 4 bases and V by 4 bases; bases with no gene match: 7. This chain's CDR3 is CASSGGDRGGNQPQHF. The DNA read from the CDR3 is TGTGCCAGCAGTGGGGGGGACAGGGGTGGAAATCAGCCC.

To note about this clone: The CDR3 is cut off 3 residues early in the read; its end comes from the germline J gene. The rearrangement uses TRBV7-2 and TRBJ1-2; 8 positions agree with TRBD1. The CDR3 sequence is 14 residues long. CDR1 is SGHTA, CDR2 FQGNSA, per germline. The CDR3 is CASSLRQGSYDYTF. Partial CDR3 DNA: TGTGCCAGCAGCCTGAGACAGGGGTCCTACGAC.

CDR3 DNA, as far as it was read: TGTGCCAGCAGCTTCCACGGGACAGGGGTTGATGGT. Translating it yields CASSFHGTGVDG. The complete CDR3 reads CASSFHGTGVDGQYF. The V gene is TRBV7-2, the J gene TRBJ2-4, with TRBD1 identical over 10 bases. The read stops 3 residues short of the end of the CDR3; the missing end is completed from the germline J gene. This CDR3 is built from 15 residues. Germline V gene data show CDR1 as SGHTA and CDR2 as FQGNSA.

A word on this clone: The read ends 3 residues early relative to the CDR3; the germline J gene fills the gap. The chain uses TRBV5-1 and TRBJ1-1; possibly TRBD1 for D (6 bases). The germline V gene encodes CDR1 SGHRS and CDR2 YFSETQ. This CDR3 contains 15 residues. With 4 bases removed from V and 1 base from J, the gap between germline ends came to 14 bases. The CDR3 DNA, read in part, is TGCGCCAGCAGCAGCGTCGGACAGACGAACACTGAA. The encoded protein is CASSSVGQTNTE. The full CDR3 protein reads CASSSVGQTNTEAFF.

Note on this clone: The CDR3 end lies 3 residues beyond the end of the read and is filled in from the germline J gene. The J gene is TRBJ1-2, the V gene TRBV29-1; the D gene is possibly TRBD1 (6 bases). V shed 1 base and J shed 4 bases, with 16 bases lying between them. CDR1 SQVTM and CDR2 ANQGSEA come from the germline V gene. The CDR3 is made up of 15 amino acids. CDR3 DNA (partial): TGCAGCGTTGAAGCGAAGGGGCCCAGGGGCTATGGC. Amino acids: CSVEAKGPRGYG. The whole CDR3 region reads CSVEAKGPRGYGYTF.

For this clone: The read falls 3 residues short of the CDR3 end, and the missing part is taken from the germline J gene. This chain connects TRBV19 to TRBJ2-5, with D possibly being TRBD1 or TRBD2 (5 bases each). V dropped 5 bases and J dropped 4 bases, with 8 bases sitting between them. The CDR3 has 12 amino acids. CDR1 is LNHDA and CDR2 is SQIVND in the germline V gene (reference sequence). The CDR3 reads CASSARGETQYF. CDR3 DNA (partial): TGTGCCAGTAGTGCGAGGGGAGAGACC.